These 3 T cell receptor beta chains were sequenced from one sample in a study of T-cell memory formation after mild COVID-19. TCRdb redid the calling of the 5' RACE reads with MiXCR, one entry per CDR3 protein. The sample holds some 440,000 distinct CDR3 sequences, roughly 23% seen once. Material: PBMCs or a T cell subset sorted from them (not recorded which). All receptors derive from an adult woman who had mild COVID-19 (a few samples of this study predate the infection). Cell type and time point are not known.

The V and J genes are TRBV29-1 and TRBJ2-3, with D tentatively TRBD1 (6 bases). The CDR3 sequence is 12 residues long. The germline CDR1 and CDR2 sequences are SQVTM and ANQGSEA. V was cut by 7 bases and J by 1 base, with 9 bases left in between. The CDR3, as DNA: TGCAGCGGGGGACACCGCACAGATACGCAGTATTTT. Translating it yields CSGGHRTDTQYF.

The chain couples TRBV29-1 to TRBJ2-5, with no clear D. V was trimmed by 3 bases and J by 5 bases, leaving 10 bases between them. Germline assignment: CDR1 SQVTM and CDR2 ANQGSEA. The CDR3 has 12 amino acids. CDR3 sequence (DNA): TGCAGCGTTGACAGATCCAGGGAGACCCAGTACTTC. Amino acids: CSVDRSRETQYF.

The chain links TRBV4-3 to TRBJ1-2, with D unresolved. V was trimmed by 2 bases and J by 8 bases, leaving 15 bases between them. The CDR3 runs 14 residues. The germline CDR1 and CDR2 sequences are LGHNA and YSLEER. The CDR3 nucleotides read TGCGCCAGCAGCCAAAGAGGAGTGCCGGGGGGCTACACCTTC. Its translation: CASSQRGVPGGYTF.